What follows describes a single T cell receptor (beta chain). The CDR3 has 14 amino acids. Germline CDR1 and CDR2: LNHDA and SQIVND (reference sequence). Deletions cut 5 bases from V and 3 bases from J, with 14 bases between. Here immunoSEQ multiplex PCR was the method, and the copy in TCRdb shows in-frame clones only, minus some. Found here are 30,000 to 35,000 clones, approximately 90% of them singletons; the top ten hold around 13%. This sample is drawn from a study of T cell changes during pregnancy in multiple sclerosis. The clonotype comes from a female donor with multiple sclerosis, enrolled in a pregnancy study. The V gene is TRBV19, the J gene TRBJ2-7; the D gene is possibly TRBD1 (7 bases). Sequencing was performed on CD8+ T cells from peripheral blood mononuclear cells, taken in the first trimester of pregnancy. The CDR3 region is CASSRWRGLYEQYF. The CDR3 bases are TGTGCCAGTAGTCGGTGGAGGGGGCTCTACGAGCAGTACTTC.